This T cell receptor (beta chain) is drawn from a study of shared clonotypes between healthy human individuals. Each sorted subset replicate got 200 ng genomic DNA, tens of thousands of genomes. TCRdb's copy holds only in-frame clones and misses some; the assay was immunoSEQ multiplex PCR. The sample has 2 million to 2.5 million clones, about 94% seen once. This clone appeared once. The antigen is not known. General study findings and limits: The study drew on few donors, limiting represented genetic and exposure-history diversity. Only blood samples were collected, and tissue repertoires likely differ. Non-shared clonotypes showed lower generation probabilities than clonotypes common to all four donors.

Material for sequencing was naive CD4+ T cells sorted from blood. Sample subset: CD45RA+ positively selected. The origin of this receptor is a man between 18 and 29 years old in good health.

CDR3 residues: CAWGTIVRGANVLTF. The CDR3 DNA follows: TGTGCCTGGGGCACCATCGTGCGAGGGGCCAACGTCCTGACTTTC. This rearrangement joins TRBV30 to TRBJ2-6; D is ambiguous. CDR1 and CDR2 from the germline V gene are GTSNPN and SVGIG (reference sequence). The germline V and J ends were trimmed by 5 bases and 4 bases, with 15 bases remaining between them. This CDR3 is built from 15 residues.